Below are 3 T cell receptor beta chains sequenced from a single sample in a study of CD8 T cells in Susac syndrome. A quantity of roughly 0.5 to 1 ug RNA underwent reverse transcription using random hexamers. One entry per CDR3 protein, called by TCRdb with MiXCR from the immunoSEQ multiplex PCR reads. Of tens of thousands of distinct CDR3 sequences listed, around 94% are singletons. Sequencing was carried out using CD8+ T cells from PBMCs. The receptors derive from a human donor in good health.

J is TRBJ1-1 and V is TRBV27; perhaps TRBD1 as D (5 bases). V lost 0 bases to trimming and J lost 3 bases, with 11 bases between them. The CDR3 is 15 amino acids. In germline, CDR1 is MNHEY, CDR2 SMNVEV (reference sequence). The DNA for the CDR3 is TGTGCCAGCAGTTTATCGGCCGAGGGGTACACTGAAGCTTTCTTT. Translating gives CASSLSAEGYTEAFF.

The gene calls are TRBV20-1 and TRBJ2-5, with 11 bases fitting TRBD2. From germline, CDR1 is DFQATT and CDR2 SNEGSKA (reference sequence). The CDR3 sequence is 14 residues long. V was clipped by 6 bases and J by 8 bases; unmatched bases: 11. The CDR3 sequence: CSARGTSGYFTQYF. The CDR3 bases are TGCAGTGCCCGAGGGACTAGCGGCTACTTCACCCAGTACTTC.

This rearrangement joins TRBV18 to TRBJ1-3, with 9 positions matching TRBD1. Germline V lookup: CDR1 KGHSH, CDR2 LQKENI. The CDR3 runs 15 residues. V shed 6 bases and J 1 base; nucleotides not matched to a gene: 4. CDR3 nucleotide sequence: TGTGCCAGCTCGTCGGGACAGGGATCTGGAAACACCATATATTTT. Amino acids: CASSSGQGSGNTIYF.